A single sample is the source of the 18 T cell receptor beta chains below, sequenced in a study of blood T cell repertoires in COVID-19. Data came from immunoSEQ multiplex PCR; TCRdb stores just in-frame clones and leaves some out. The sample contains 130,000 to 150,000 clones, about 85% of which appear only once. Sequenced material: peripheral blood. Receptor source: a human donor with acute or convalescent COVID-19. The donor label of this sample is uncertain.

The J gene is TRBJ1-4, the V gene TRBV7-2; the D is unclear. CDR3 length equals 14 residues. CDR1 and CDR2 (germline): SGHTA, FQGNSA. V was shortened by 2 bases and J by 6 bases, with 10 bases between the two germline ends. Here the CDR3 reads CASSLWQADEKLFF. In DNA, the CDR3 is TGTGCCAGCAGCTTATGGCAGGCCGATGAAAAACTGTTTTTT.

This clone has more than one count but fewer than ten. The chain uses TRBV28 and TRBJ1-6; D may be TRBD1 (5 bases). V lost 3 bases and J lost 9, with 15 bases in between. This CDR3 contains 15 residues. Germline V gives CDR1 MDHEN, CDR2 SYDVKM. Written as DNA, the CDR3 is TGTGCCAGCAGTTTCCCGGACACCGAATTTTCACCCCTCCACTTT. Protein product: CASSFPDTEFSPLHF.

This chain connects TRBV6-6 to TRBJ1-5; 9 bases map to TRBD1. The length of the CDR3 is 15 residues. Germline V CDR1 and CDR2: MNHNY, SVGAGI (reference sequence). Trimming removed 4 bases from V and 5 bases from J; junction bases left unmatched: 6. CDR3 protein: CASSFDRGFHQPQHF. In nucleotides, the CDR3 is TGTGCCAGCAGTTTCGACAGGGGGTTTCATCAGCCCCAGCATTTT.

In its sample, this clone was seen once. This chain links TRBV6-5 with TRBJ2-6, with 8 bases fitting TRBD1. Germline-derived CDR1 and CDR2 are MNHEY and SVGAGI. CDR3 length: 15 amino acids. V gave up 5 bases and J gave up 0 bases; unmatched junction bases: 0. CDR3 DNA: TGTGCCAGCAGTACAGGGGGCTCTGGGGCCAACGTCCTGACTTTC. Translated: CASSTGGSGANVLTF.

V usage is TRBV19 and J usage is TRBJ2-7; the D gene is possibly TRBD1 (5 bases). CDR1 LNHDA and CDR2 SQIVND come from the germline V gene (reference sequence). The CDR3 totals 15 residues. The V end was cut by 5 bases, the J end by 3 bases, with 17 bases between. The DNA of the CDR3 is TGTGCCAGTAGTCTCCACCCCGTGACAGTCTACGAGCAGTACTTC. Protein sequence: CASSLHPVTVYEQYF.

The chain combines TRBV21-1 with TRBJ2-4; the D call of TRBD1 is as the table states it, not checked on the DNA. TRBV21-1 is a listed pseudogene. The CDR3 is 12 residues long. CDR3 sequence: CASIQGLNIQYF. Here the CDR3 DNA reads TGTGCCAGCATCCAGGGTTTAAACATTCAGTACTTC.

As regards this clone: A read error is likely, as this CDR3 ends without the conserved phenylalanine or tryptophan. The DNA is omitted, as the CDR3 cannot be located on it reliably, and the CDR3 follows TCRdb's listing. The gene calls are TRBV10-1 and TRBJ1-3. Germline values: CDR1 WNHNN, CDR2 SYGVQD (reference sequence). With termini counted, the CDR3 has 11 amino acids. The CDR3 spells CASSESGGQDV.

The chain joins TRBV7-3 to TRBJ2-3; D is perhaps TRBD2 (5 bases). V lost 3 bases to trimming and J lost 0 bases, with 16 bases between them. Per germline, CDR1 SGHTA and CDR2 FQGTGA. CDR3 size: 17 residues. DNA of the CDR3: TGTGCCAGCAGCTTCCGGACTGGCGTCTCTAGCACAGATACGCAGTATTTT. Translating it yields CASSFRTGVSSTDTQYF.

The chain uses TRBV4-2 and TRBJ2-1; perhaps TRBD1 as D (6 bases). V shed 0 bases and J shed 8 bases, with 20 bases lying between them. This CDR3 contains 17 residues. CDR1 and CDR2 from the germline V gene are LGHNA and YNFKEQ. This CDR3 is CASSQDLVAQGLDEQFF. Written as DNA, the CDR3 is TGTGCCAGCAGCCAAGATCTGGTAGCCCAGGGGTTGGATGAGCAGTTCTTC.

This clone has more than one count but fewer than ten. The rearrangement joins TRBV15 to TRBJ2-3; 10 bases are a match to TRBD2. The CDR3 consists of 15 residues. The V gene end was trimmed by 5 bases and the J gene end by 3 bases; junction bases not matched to a gene: 5. CDR1 LNHNV and CDR2 YYDKDF come from the germline V gene (reference sequence). The CDR3 spells CATSVHSGGTDTQYF. In DNA form, the CDR3 reads TGTGCCACCAGCGTTCATAGCGGGGGGACAGATACGCAGTATTTT.

V and J are TRBV6-6 and TRBJ1-1; possible D gene TRBD1, 6 bases. The germline V gene has CDR1 MNHNY and CDR2 SVGAGI (reference sequence). There are 15 residues in the CDR3. Trimming shortened V by 5 bases and J by 5 bases, and 18 bases separated the two germline ends. The DNA for the CDR3 is TGTGCCAGCAGTCCCACGGGGGGGGCTATTACTGAAGCTTTCTTT. It specifies CASSPTGGAITEAFF.

J is TRBJ1-4 and V is TRBV28, with D tentatively TRBD1 (5 bases). The CDR3 is 15 residues long. The germline V and J ends were trimmed by 6 bases and 0 bases, with 11 bases remaining between them. The germline V gene has CDR1 MDHEN and CDR2 SYDVKM. The CDR3 nucleotides are TGTGCCAGCAGCCGCGCGGGGGCAACTAATGAAAAACTGTTTTTT. The encoded protein is CASSRAGATNEKLFF.

The chain links TRBV25-1 to TRBJ1-2; D is perhaps TRBD1 (5 bases). The germline gives CDR1 MGHDK, CDR2 SYGVNS. V lost 8 bases to trimming and J lost 4 bases, with 14 bases between them. This CDR3 comprises 13 residues. The CDR3 bases are TGTGCCAGCGGCTGGGGCGGGGGCTATGGCTACACCTTC. This codes for CASGWGGGYGYTF.

This chain connects TRBV5-1 to TRBJ2-5; D remains unclear. This CDR3 has 12 amino acids. Germline V CDR1 and CDR2: SGHRS, YFSETQ. The V end was cut by 4 bases, the J end by 5 bases, with 9 bases between. The CDR3 here is CASSPSQETQYF. The CDR3 nucleotides read TGCGCCAGCAGCCCATCTCAGGAGACCCAGTACTTC.

The count of this clone is one. The rearrangement links TRBV6-5 to TRBJ2-1, with 7 bases fitting TRBD2. This CDR3 is built from 16 residues. Germline-derived CDR1 and CDR2 are MNHEY and SVGAGI. J gave up 9 bases and V 2 bases, and 13 bases lay outside the gene matches. The CDR3 DNA sequence: TGTGCCAGCAGTTACCCGGCTAGCGGACTACCTGGTGAGCAGTTCTTC. Translation gives CASSYPASGLPGEQFF.

V usage is TRBV2 and J usage is TRBJ2-1; 10 bases line up with TRBD2. The CDR3 contains 16 residues. Germline lookup yields CDR1 SNHLY and CDR2 FYNNEI. Trimming cost V 3 bases and J 6 bases; bases outside gene matches: 8. CDR3 in DNA: TGTGCCAGCAGTGAGAGCGGGGGGGCATTCGGCAATGAGCAGTTCTTC. Amino acids: CASSESGGAFGNEQFF.

The chain employs TRBV18 and TRBJ1-1, with 8 nucleotides matching TRBD1. The CDR3 runs to 13 residues. Germline V gene lookup returns CDR1 KGHSH and CDR2 LQKENI. Trimming removed 6 bases from V and 5 bases from J; junction bases left unmatched: 5. The chain's CDR3 is CASSPTGATEAFF. CDR3 DNA: TGTGCCAGCTCGCCGACAGGGGCGACTGAAGCTTTCTTT.

The rearrangement joins TRBV3-1 (or the pseudogene TRBV3-2) to TRBJ2-1, with unresolved D. Trimming shortened V by 11 bases and J by 3 bases, and 17 bases separated the two germline ends. This CDR3 contains 14 residues. The germline V gene has CDR1 LGHDT and CDR2 YNNKEL (reference sequence). In DNA form, the CDR3 reads TGTGCCGTCTCCAGTGCAGGTGACTACAATGAGCAGTTCTTC. Translation gives CAVSSAGDYNEQFF.